This T cell receptor beta chain is from a study of T cell responses to AZD1222 COVID-19 vaccine. The CDR3 has 14 amino acids. The V and J ends lost 1 base and 9 bases respectively, with 10 bases between them. Germline V lookup: CDR1 MDHEN, CDR2 SYDVKM. TCRdb keeps only in-frame clones here, not all; method: immunoSEQ multiplex PCR. This sample has over 60,000 clones, with 87% found just once. This receptor was taken from an adult in good health. This sample comprised peripheral blood, obtained on day 0 of AZD1222 vaccination. This chain joins TRBV28 and TRBJ1-6; D gene unclear. The CDR3 loop reads CASSLSTKSSPLHF. As DNA, the CDR3 is TGTGCCAGCAGTTTATCGACGAAAAGTTCACCCCTCCACTTT.